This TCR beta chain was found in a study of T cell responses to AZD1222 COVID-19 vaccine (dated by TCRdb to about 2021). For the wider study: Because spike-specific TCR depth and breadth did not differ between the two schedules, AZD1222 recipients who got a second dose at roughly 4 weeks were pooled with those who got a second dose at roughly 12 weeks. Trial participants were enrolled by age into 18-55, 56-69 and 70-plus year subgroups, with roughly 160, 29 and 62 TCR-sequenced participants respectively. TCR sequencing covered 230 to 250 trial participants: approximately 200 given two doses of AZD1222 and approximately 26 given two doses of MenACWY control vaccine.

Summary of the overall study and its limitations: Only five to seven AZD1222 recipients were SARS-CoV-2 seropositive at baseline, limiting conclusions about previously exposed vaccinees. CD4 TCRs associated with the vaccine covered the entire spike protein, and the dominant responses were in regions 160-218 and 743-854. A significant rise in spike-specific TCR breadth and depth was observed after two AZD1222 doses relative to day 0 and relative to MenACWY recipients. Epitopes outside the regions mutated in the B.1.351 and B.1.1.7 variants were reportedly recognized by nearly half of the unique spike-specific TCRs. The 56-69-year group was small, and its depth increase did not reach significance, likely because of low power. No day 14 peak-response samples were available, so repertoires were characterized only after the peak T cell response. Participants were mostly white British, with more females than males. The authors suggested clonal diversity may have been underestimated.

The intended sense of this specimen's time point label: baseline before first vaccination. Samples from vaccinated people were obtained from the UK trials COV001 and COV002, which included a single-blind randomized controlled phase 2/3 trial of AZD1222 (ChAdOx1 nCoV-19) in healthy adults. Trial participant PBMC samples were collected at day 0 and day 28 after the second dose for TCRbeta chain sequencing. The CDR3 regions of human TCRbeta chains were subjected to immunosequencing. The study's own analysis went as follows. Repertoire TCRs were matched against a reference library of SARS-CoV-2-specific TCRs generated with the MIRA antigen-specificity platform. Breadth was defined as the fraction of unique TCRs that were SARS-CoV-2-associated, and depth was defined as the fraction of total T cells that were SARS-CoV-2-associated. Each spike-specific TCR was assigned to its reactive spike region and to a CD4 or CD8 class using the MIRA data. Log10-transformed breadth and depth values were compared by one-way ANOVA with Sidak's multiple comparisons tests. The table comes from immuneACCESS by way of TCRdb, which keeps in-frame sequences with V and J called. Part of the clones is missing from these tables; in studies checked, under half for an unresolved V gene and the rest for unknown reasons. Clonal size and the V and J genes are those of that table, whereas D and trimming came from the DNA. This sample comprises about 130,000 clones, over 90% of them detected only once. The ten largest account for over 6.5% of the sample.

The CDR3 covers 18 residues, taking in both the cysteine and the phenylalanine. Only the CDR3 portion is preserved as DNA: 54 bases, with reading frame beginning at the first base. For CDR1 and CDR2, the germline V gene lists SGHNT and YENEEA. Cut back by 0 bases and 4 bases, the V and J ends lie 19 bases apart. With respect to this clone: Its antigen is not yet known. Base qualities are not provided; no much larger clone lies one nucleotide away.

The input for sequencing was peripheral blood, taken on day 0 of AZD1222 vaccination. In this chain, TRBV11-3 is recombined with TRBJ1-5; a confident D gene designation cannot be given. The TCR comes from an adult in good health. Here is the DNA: TGTGCCAGCAGCTTAGATGGTAGGGTCGGAGGAGTGAATCAGCCCCAGCATTTT. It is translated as CASSLDGRVGGVNQPQHF. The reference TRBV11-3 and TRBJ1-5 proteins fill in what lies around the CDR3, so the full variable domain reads EAGVVQSPRYKIIEKKQPVAFWCNPISGHNTLYWYLQNLGQGPELLIRYENEEAVDDSQLPKDRFSAERLKGVDSTLKIQPAELGDSAVYLCASSLDGRVGGVNQPQHFGDGTRLSIL.